This TCR beta chain emerged from a study of control samples from healthy donors and cancer patients. Assay used: immunoSEQ multiplex PCR; TCRdb lists only in-frame clones, some missing. The profile covers over 85,000 clones, with over 90% appearing a single time and about 1.5% taken by the ten largest. This clone is a singleton in its sample. The source is a woman aged 25 to 45 in good health. Sequences were obtained from blood.

This CDR3 is CASSATNTQYF. DNA of the CDR3: TGTGCCAGCAGCGCGACCAATACGCAGTATTTT. V is TRBV2 and J is TRBJ2-3; D remains unclear. This CDR3 spans 11 amino acids. CDR1 and CDR2 from the germline V gene are SNHLY and FYNNEI. V was cut by 6 bases and J by 7 bases, with 8 bases left in between.